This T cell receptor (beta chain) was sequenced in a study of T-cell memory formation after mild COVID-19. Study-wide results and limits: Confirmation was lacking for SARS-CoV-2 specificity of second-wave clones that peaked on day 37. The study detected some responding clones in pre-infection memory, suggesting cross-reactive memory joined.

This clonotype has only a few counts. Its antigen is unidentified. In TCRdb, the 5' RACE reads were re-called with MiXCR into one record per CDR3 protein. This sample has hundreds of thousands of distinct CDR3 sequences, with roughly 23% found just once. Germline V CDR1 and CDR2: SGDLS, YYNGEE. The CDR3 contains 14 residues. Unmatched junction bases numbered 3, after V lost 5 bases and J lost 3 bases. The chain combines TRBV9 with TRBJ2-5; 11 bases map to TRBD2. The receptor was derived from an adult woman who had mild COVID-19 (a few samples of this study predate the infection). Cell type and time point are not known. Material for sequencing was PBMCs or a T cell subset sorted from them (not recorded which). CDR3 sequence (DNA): TGTGCCAGCAGTACTAGCGGGAGAAAAGAGACCCAGTACTTC. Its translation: CASSTSGRKETQYF.